This TCR beta chain is drawn from a study of blood T cells in healthy people across ages. This CDR3 is 13 amino acids long. CDR1 is SQVTM, CDR2 ANQGSEA, per germline. Trimming took 6 bases from V and 8 from J; bases not matched to a gene: 4. A second PCR of about 7 to 11 cycles used a sample-barcoded 5' primer and a J-beta primer mix. Every sample gave at least 2.5 million paired-end reads containing CDR3. TCRdb reprocessed the 5' RACE reads with MiXCR, giving one entry per CDR3 protein. The repertoire holds fewer than 900,000 distinct CDR3 sequences, about 52% seen once, with approximately 32% in the top ten. This clonotype was recorded at least ten times. Drawn from each donor were 8.5 to 10 milliliters of peripheral blood.

The sequencing input was blood. V and J are TRBV29-1 and TRBJ2-1; 13 bases align to TRBD2. This receptor was obtained from an older woman in good health. Written as DNA, the CDR3 is TGCAGCGTGGGACTAGCGGGAAATTATGAGCAGTTCTTC. Amino acids: CSVGLAGNYEQFF.